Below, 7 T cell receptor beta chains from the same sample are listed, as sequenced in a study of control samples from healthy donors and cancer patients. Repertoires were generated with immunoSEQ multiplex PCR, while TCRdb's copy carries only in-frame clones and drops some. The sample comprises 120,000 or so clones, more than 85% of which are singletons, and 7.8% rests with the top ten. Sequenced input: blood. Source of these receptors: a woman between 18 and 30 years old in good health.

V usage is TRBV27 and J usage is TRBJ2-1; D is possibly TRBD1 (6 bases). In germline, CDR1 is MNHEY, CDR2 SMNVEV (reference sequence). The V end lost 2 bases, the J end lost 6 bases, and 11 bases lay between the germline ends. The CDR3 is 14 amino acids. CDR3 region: CASSLTGIFNEQFF. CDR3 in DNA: TGTGCCAGCAGTTTAACAGGGATCTTCAATGAGCAGTTCTTC.

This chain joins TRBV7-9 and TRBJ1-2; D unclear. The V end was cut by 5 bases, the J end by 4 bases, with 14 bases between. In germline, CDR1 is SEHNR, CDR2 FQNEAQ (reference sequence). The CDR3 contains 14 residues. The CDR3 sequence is CASSMTGDIYGYTF. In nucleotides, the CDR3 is TGTGCCAGCAGCATGACCGGGGATATCTATGGCTACACCTTC.

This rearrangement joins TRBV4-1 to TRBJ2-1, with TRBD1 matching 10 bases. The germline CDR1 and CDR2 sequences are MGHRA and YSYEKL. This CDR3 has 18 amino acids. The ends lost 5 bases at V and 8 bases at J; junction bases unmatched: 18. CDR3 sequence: CASSSGTGVGLGRDEQFF. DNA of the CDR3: TGCGCCAGCAGCTCCGGGACAGGGGTAGGCCTTGGGAGGGATGAGCAGTTCTTC.

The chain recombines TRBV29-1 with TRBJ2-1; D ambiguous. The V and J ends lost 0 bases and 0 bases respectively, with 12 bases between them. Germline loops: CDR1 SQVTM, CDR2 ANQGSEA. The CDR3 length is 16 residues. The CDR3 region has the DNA TGCAGCGTTGAAGATCGCTCAGGAATCTCCTACAATGAGCAGTTCTTC. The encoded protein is CSVEDRSGISYNEQFF.

The CDR3 here is CASSLGGAGSEKLFF. Here the CDR3 DNA reads TGTGCCAGCAGCTTAGGGGGGGCAGGGAGTGAAAAACTGTTTTTT. The chain has TRBV7-6 and TRBJ1-4, with D tentatively TRBD1 (6 bases). The V end lost 1 base, the J end lost 7 bases, and 13 bases lay between the germline ends. CDR3 size: 15 residues. Germline V lookup: CDR1 SGHVS, CDR2 FNYEAQ.

The CDR3 DNA reads TGTGCCAGCACTCCGAGGGCGGGGGATGAAGGCAATCAGCCCCAGCATTTT. It is translated as CASTPRAGDEGNQPQHF. This chain uses TRBV28 with TRBJ1-5; a weak D match, TRBD1 (5 bases). Germline CDR1 and CDR2: MDHEN and SYDVKM. This CDR3 spans 17 amino acids. Trimming removed 7 bases at V and 2 bases at J, with 21 bases between. Together with reference TRBV28 and TRBJ1-5, the CDR3 gives the full variable domain: DVKVTQSSRYLVKRTGEKVFLECVQDMDHENMFWYRQDPGLGLRLIYFSYDVKMKEKGDIPEGYSVSREKKERFSLILESASTNQTSMYLCASTPRAGDEGNQPQHFGDGTRLSIL.

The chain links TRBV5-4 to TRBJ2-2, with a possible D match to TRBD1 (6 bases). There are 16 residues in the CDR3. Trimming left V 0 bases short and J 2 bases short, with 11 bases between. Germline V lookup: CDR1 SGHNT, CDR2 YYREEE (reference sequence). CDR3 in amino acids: CASSLVPGVNTGELFF. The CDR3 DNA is TGTGCCAGCAGCTTGGTGCCAGGGGTTAACACCGGGGAGCTGTTTTTT.